The rows below give T cell receptor beta chains drawn from one sample of a study of spatial heterogeneity in lung cancer. TCRdb passed the 5' RACE reads through MiXCR, listing each CDR3 protein once. The top ten clones hold less than 15% of a sample with roughly 2,000 distinct CDR3 sequences, 11% of them seen once. The sample consisted of lung tumor tissue, taken at surgery. These receptors came from a female donor with early-stage non-small cell lung cancer. The conserved cysteine and the conserved F or W are not part of the CDR3 here. The order of the fields is V gene, clone size, J gene, CDR3 protein. Where a row states a size, it is once, few, many or the class of an expanded clone; other rows omit it.

TRBV7-2	.	TRBJ2-5	ASSLVPGAGAETQY
TRBV6-1	medium-sized	TRBJ2-7	ASTEGLTGATYEQY
TRBV10-3	many	TRBJ1-1	AISESGGNTEAF
TRBV28	.	TRBJ2-1	ASSPPGQGAVNEQF
TRBV10-3	medium-sized	TRBJ1-5	ATGRENQPQH
TRBV6-2/TRBV6-3	many	TRBJ1-5	ASSPQFLSGNQPQH
TRBV19	medium-sized	TRBJ2-2	ASNRVNTGELF
TRBV2	medium-sized	TRBJ2-5	ASRRDRGETQY
TRBV18	.	TRBJ2-3	ASSPGSGTDTQY
TRBV24-1	medium-sized	TRBJ2-1	ATSDFGFSYNEQF
TRBV7-9	medium-sized	TRBJ2-7	ASSREGYEQY
TRBV20-1	.	TRBJ1-5	SARATGNSNQPQH
TRBV19	medium-sized	TRBJ2-3	ASKQGGAGDTQY
TRBV5-1	medium-sized	TRBJ2-6	ASSPGTVLNVLT
TRBV4-3	large	TRBJ2-6	ASSQEGTASGANVLT
TRBV24-1	medium-sized	TRBJ2-7	ATSDPNSYEQY
TRBV20-1	medium-sized	TRBJ2-3	SVGGGTDTQY
TRBV20-1	medium-sized	TRBJ2-7	SARAGQGEEQY
TRBV30	medium-sized	TRBJ1-6	ACFVTGNSPLH
TRBV4-3	medium-sized	TRBJ2-7	ASSSQYYEQY